The T cell receptor beta chain under discussion was sequenced for a study of blood T cell repertoires in COVID-19. For the study at large: COVID-19 samples from acute and convalescent phases originated in the United States, Italy and Spain. PBMCs, B-cell-depleted T cells, or T cells were the source of the cDNA or gDNA that made up the material.

The CDR3 spans 16 residues. V lost 4 bases and J 5 bases, leaving 21 bases between the germline ends. Germline V gene sequence: CDR1 SGHNT, CDR2 YENEEA. Many counts were recorded for this clone. Authors' processing steps: How many nucleated cells were present was estimated from reference gene primer amplification. Generated by immunoSEQ multiplex PCR, the TCRdb table keeps only in-frame clones and is missing some. V and J calls and clone size are copied from that table; D and trimming were computed from the DNA. The table includes some 530,000 clones, 75% to 90% detected once. The V gene is TRBV11-3, the J gene TRBJ2-7, with D possibly TRBD2 on 7 matching bases. Input material: peripheral blood. This receptor was identified in a human donor in a cohort sampled during active COVID-19. The CDR3 sequence is CASSSGGQSPRDEQYF. The DNA of the CDR3 is TGTGCCAGCAGCTCCGGGGGGCAGAGTCCTAGGGACGAGCAGTACTTC.